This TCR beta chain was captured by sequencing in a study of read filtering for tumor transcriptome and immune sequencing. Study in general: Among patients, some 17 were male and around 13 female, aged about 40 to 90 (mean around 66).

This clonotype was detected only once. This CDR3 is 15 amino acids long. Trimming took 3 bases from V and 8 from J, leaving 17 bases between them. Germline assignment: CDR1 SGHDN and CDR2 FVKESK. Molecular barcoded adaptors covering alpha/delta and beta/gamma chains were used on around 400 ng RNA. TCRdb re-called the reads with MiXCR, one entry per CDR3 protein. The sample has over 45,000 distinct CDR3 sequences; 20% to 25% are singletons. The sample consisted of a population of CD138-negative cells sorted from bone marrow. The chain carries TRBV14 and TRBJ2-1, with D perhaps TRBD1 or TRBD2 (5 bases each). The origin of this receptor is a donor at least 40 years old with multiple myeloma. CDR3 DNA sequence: TGTGCCAGCAGCCACGGCCGGGACGGATACGATGAGCAGTTCTTC. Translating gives CASSHGRDGYDEQFF.